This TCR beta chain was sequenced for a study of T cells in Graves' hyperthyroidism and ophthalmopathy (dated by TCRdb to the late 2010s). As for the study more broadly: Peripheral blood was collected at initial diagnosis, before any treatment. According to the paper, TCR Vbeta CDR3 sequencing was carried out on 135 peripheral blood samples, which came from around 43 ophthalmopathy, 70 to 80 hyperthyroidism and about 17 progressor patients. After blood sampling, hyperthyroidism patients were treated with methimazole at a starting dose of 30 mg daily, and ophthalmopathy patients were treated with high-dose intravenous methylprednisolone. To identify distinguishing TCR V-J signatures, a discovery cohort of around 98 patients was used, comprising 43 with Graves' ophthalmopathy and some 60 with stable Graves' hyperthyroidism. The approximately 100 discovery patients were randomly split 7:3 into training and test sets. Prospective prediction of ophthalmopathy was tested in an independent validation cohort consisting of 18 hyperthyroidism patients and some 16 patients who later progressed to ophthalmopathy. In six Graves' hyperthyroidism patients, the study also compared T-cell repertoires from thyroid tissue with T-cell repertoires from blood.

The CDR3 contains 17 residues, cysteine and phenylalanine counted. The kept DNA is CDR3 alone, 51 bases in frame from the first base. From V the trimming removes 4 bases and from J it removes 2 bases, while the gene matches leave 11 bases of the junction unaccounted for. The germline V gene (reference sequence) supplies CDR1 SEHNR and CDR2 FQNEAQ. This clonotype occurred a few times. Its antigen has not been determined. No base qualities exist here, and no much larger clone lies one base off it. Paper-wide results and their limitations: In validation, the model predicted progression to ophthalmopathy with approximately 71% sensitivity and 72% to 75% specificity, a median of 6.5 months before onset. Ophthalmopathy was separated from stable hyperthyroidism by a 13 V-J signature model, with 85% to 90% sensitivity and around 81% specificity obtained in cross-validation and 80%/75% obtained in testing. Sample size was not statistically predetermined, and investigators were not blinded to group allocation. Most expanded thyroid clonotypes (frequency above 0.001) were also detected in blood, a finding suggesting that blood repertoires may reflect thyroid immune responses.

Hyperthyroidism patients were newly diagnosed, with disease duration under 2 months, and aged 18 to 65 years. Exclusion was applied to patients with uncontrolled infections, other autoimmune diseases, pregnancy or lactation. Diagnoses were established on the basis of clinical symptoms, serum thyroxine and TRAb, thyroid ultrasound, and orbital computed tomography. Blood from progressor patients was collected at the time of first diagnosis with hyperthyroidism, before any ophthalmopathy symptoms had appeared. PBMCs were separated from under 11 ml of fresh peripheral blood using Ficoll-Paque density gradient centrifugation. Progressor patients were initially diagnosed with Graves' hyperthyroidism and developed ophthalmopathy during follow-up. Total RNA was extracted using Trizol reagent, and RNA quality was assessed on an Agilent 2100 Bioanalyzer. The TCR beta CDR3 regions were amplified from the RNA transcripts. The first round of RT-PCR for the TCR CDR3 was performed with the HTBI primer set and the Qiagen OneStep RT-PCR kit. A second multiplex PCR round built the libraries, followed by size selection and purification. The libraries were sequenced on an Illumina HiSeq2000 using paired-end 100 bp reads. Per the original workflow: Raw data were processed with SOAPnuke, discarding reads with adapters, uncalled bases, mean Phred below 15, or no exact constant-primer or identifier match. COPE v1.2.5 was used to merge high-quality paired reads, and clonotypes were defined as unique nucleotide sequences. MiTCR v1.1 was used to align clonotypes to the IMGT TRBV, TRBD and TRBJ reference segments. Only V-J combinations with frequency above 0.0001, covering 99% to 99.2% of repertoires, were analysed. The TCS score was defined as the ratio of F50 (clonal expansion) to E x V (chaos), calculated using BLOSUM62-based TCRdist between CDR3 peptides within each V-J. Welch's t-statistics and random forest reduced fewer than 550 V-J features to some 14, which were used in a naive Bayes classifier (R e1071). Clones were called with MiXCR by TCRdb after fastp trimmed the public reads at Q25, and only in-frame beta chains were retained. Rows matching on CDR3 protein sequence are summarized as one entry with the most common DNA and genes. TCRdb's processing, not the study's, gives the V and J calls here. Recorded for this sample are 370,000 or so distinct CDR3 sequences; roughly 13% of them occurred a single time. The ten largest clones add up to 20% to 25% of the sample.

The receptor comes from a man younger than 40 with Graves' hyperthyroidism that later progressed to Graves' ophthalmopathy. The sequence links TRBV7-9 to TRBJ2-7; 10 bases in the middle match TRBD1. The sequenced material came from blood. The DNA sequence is TGTGCCAGCAGCTACCCCGACCGGGACAGGGGAACCTACGAGCAGTACTTC. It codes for CASSYPDRDRGTYEQYF.